Sequencing of this T cell receptor beta chain was carried out in a study of human T cells and chemical hapten exposure. The time point is: pre-sensitization, week 0. The treatment denotes: therapeutic diphenylcyclopropenone sensitization with weekly scalp DPC. Germline assignment: CDR1 SQVTM and CDR2 ANQGSEA. With 7 bases removed from V and 0 bases from J, the gap between germline ends came to 16 bases. CDR3 length: 16 amino acids. In the original workflow: Samples contained a median of around 89,000 TCRs, with a range of 23,224 to 690,600. From the RACE reads, TCRdb called clonotypes with MiXCR, one entry per CDR3 protein. The V and J calls reflect TCRdb's pipeline rather than the authors' work. This table holds 99,000 or so distinct CDR3 sequences, less than 14% found once.

This clonotype was obtained from a woman between 55 and 75 years old with alopecia areata. Some clones in this sample may be carry-over from other donors' samples. The chain is built from TRBV29-1 and TRBJ2-6; D is unresolved. The sequencing here drew on whole blood, taken in connection with sensitization to the hapten diphenylcyclopropenone (DPC). CDR3 DNA sequence: TGCAGCGGCACCTCAGAATCCCCCTCTGGGGCCAACGTCCTGACTTTC. It yields the protein CSGTSESPSGANVLTF.